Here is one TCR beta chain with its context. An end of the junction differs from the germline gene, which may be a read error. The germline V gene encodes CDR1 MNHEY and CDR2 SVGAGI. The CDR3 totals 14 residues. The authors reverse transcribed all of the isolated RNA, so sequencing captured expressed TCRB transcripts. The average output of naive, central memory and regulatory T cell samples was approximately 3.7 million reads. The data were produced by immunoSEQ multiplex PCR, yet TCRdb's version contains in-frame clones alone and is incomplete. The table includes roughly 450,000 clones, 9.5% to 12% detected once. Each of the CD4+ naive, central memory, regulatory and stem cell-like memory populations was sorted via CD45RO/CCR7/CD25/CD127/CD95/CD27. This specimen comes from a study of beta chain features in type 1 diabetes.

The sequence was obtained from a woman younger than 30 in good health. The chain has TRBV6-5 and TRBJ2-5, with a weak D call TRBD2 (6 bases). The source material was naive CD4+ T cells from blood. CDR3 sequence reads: CASGYSSGQEAQYF. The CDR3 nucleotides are TGTGCCAGCGGATATAGTAGCGGTCAAGAGGCCCAGTACTTC.